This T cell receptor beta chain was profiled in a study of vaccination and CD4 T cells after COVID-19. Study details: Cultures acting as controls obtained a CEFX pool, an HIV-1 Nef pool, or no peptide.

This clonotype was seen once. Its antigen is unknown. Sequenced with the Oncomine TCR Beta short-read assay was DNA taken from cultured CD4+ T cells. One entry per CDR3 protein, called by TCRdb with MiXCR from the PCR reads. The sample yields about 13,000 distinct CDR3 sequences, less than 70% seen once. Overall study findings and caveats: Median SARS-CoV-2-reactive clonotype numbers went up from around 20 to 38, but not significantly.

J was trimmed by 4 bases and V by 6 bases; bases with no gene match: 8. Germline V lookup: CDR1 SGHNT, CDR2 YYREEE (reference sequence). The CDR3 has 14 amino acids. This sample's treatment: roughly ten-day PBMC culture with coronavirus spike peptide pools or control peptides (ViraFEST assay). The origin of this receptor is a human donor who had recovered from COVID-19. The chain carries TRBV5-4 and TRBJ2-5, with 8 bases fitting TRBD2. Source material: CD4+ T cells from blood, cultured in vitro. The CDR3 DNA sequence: TGTGCCAGCACCCTCCCGGGGGGGAGAGAGACCCAGTACTTC. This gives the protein CASTLPGGRETQYF.